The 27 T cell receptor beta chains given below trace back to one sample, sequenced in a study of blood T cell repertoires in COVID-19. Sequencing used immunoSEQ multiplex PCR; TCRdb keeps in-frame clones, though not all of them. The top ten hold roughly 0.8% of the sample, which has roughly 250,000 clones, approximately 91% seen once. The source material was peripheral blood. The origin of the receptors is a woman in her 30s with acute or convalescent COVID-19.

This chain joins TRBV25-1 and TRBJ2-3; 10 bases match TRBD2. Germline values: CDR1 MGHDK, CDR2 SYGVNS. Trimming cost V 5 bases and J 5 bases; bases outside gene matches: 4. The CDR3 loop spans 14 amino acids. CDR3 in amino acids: CASSSGRARDTQYF. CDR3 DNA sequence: TGTGCCAGCAGTAGCGGGAGGGCCCGAGATACGCAGTATTTT.

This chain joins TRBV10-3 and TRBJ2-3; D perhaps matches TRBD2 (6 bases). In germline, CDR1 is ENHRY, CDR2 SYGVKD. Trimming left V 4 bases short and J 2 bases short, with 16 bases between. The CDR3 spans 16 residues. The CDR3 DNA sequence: TGTGCCATCAGTGGCCTTGGTGCGGGGCTCACAGATACGCAGTATTTT. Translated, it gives CAISGLGAGLTDTQYF.

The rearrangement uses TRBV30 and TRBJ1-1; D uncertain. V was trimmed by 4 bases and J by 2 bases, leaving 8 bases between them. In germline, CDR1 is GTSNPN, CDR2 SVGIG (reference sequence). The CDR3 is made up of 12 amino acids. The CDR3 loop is CAWNIGNTEAFF. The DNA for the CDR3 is TGTGCCTGGAATATTGGCAACACTGAAGCTTTCTTT.

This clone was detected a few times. The CDR3 protein is CASSVWGRPHPRELFF. As DNA, the CDR3 is TGCGCCAGCAGTGTTTGGGGGAGGCCGCACCCTCGGGAGCTGTTTTTT. The chain couples TRBV10-1 to TRBJ2-2, with a possible D match to TRBD2 (6 bases). The CDR3 contains 16 residues. V lost 4 bases and J 9 bases, leaving 21 bases between the germline ends. Germline V gene data show CDR1 as WNHNN and CDR2 as SYGVQD (reference sequence).

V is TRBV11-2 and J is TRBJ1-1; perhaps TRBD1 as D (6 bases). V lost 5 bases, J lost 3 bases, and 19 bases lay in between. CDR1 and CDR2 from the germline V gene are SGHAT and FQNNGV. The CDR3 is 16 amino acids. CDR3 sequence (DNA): TGTGCCAGCAGCCCGGGGCTAAGAGCAGGGGACACTGAAGCTTTCTTT. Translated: CASSPGLRAGDTEAFF. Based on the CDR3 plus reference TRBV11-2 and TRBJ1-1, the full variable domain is EAGVAQSPRYKIIEKRQSVAFWCNPISGHATLYWYQQILGQGPKLLIQFQNNGVVDDSQLPKDRFSAERLKGVDSTLKIQPAKLEDSAVYLCASSPGLRAGDTEAFFGQGTRLTVV.

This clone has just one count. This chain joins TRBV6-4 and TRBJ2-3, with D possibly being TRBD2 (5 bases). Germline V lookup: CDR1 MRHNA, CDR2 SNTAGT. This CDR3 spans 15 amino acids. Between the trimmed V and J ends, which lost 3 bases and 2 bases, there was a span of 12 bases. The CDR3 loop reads CASSEAGETTDTQYF. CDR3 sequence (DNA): TGTGCCAGCAGTGAGGCCGGGGAGACCACAGATACGCAGTATTTT.

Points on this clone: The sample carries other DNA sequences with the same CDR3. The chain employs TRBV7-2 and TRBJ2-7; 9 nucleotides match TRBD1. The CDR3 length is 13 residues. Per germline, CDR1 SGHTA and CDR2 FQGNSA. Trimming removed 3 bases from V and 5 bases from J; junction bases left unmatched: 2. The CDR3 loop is CASSFDRGDEQYF. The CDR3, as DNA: TGTGCCAGCAGCTTTGACAGGGGGGACGAGCAGTACTTC.

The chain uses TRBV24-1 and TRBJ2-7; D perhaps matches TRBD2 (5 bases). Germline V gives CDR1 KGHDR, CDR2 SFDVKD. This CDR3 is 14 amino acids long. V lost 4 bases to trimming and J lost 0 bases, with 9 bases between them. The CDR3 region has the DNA TGTGCCACCAGTGACTCGGGGTCCTCCTACGAGCAGTACTTC. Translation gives CATSDSGSSYEQYF.

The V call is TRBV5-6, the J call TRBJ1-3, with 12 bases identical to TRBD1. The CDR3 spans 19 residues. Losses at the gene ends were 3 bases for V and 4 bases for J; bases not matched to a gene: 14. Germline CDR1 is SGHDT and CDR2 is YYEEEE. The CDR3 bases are TGTGCCAGCAGCTACCGACGGGGACAGGGGGCTCCGAGGGGAAACACCATATATTTT. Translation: CASSYRRGQGAPRGNTIYF.

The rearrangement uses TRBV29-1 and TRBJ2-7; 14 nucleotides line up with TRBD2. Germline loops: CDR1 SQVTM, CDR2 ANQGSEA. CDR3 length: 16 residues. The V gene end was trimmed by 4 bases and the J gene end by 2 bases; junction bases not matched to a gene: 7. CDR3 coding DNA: TGCAGCGTTGCGACTAGCGGGAGGGGTAGGACCTACGAGCAGTACTTC. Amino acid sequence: CSVATSGRGRTYEQYF.

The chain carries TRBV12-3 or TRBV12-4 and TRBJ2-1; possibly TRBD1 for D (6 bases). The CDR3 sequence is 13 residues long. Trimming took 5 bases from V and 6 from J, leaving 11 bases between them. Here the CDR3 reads CASSRTDPNEQFF. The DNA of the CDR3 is TGTGCCAGCAGTAGGACAGACCCCAATGAGCAGTTCTTC.

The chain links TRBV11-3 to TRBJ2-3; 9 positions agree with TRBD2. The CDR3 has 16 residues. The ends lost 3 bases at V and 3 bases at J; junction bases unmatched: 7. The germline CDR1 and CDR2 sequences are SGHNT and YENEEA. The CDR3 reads CASSFYKLAGTDTQYF. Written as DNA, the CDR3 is TGTGCCAGCAGCTTTTATAAGCTAGCGGGGACAGATACGCAGTATTTT.

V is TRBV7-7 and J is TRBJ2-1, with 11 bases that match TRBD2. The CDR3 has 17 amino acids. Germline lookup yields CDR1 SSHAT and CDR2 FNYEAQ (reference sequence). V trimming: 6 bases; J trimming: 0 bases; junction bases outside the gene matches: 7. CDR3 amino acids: CASRSTSGRPSYNEQFF. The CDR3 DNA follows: TGTGCCAGCAGATCTACTAGCGGGAGACCCTCCTACAATGAGCAGTTCTTC.

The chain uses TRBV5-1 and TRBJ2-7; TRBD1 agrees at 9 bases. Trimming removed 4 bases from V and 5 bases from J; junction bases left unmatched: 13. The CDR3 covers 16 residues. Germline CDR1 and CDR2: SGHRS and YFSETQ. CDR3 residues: CASSAQGAGRNDEQYF. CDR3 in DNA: TGCGCCAGCAGCGCACAGGGGGCTGGTAGGAATGACGAGCAGTACTTC.

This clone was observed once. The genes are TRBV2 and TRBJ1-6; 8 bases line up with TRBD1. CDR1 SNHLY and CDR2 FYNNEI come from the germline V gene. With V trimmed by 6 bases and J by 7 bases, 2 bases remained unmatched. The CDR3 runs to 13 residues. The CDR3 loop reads CASRGQENSPLHF. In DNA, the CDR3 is TGTGCCAGCAGGGGACAGGAAAATTCACCCCTCCACTTT.

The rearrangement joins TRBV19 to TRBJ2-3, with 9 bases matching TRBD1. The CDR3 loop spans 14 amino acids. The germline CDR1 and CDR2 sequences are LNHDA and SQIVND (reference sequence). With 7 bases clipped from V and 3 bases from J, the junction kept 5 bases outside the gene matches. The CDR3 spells CASTPQGATDTQYF. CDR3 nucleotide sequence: TGTGCCAGTACCCCACAGGGGGCTACAGATACGCAGTATTTT.

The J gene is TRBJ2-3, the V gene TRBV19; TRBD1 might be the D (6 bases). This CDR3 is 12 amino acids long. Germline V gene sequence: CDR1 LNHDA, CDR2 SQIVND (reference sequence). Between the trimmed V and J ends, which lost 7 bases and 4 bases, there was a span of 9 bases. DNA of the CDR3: TGTGCCAGTACCTCAGGGGCAGATACGCAGTATTTT. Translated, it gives CASTSGADTQYF.

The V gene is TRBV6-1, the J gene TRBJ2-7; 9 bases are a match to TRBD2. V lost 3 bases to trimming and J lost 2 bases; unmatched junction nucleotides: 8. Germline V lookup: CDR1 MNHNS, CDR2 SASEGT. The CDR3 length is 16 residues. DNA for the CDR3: TGTGCCAGCAGTGATAGTGGACTAGCGCATACCTACGAGCAGTACTTC. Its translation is CASSDSGLAHTYEQYF.

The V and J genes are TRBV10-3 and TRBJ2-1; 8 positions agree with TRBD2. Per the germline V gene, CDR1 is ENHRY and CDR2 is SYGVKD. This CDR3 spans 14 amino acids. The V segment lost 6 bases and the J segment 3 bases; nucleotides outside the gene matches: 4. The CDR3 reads CAISTGTSYNEQFF. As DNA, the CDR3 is TGTGCCATCAGCACCGGGACTAGCTACAATGAGCAGTTCTTC.

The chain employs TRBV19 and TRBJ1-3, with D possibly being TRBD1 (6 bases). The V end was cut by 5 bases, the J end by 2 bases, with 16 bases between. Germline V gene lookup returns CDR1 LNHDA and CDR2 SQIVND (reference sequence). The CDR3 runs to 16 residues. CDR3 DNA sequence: TGTGCCAGTAGTTTAGTTACAGGGCGTCCTGGAAACACCATATATTTT. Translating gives CASSLVTGRPGNTIYF.

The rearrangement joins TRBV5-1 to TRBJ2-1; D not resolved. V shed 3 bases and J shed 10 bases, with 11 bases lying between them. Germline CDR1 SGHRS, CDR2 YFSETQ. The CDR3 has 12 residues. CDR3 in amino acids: CASSSPGDEQFF. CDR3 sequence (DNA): TGCGCCAGCAGCTCCCCGGGTGACGAGCAGTTCTTC.

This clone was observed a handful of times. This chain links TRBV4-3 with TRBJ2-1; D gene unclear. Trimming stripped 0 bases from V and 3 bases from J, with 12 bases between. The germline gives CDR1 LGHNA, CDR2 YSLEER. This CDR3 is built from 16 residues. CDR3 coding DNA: TGCGCCAGCAGCCAAGATTCGTGGAGCGACTACAATGAGCAGTTCTTC. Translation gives CASSQDSWSDYNEQFF.

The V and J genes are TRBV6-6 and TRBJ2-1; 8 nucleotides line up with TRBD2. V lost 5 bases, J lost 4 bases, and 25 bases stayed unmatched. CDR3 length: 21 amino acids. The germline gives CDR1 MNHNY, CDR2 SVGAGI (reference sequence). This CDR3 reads CASSPPALGLTAGGQYNEQFF. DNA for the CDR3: TGTGCCAGCAGTCCCCCTGCACTAGGGCTAACGGCGGGAGGTCAATACAATGAGCAGTTCTTC.

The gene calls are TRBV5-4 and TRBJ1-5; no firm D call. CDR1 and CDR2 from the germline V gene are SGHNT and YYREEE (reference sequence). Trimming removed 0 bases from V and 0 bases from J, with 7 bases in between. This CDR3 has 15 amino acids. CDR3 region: CASSLAGNSNQPQHF. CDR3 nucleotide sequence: TGTGCCAGCAGCTTGGCCGGGAATAGCAATCAGCCCCAGCATTTT.

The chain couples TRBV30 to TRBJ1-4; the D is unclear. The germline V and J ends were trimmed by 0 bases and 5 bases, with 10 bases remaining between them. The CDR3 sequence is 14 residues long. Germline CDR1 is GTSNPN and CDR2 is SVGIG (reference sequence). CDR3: CAWSVLGENEKLFF. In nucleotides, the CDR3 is TGTGCCTGGAGTGTACTTGGGGAGAATGAAAAACTGTTTTTT.

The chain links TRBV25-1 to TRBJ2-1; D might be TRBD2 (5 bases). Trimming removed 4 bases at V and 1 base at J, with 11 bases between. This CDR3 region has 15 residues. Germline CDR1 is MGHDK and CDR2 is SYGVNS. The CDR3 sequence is CASSGQAVSYNEQFF. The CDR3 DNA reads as TGTGCCAGCAGTGGCCAAGCGGTATCCTACAATGAGCAGTTCTTC.

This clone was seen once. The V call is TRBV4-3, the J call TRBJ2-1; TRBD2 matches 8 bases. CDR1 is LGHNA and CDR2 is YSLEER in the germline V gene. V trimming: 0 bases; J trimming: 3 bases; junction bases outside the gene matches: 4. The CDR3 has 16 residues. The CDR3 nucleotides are TGCGCCAGCAGCCAAGATCTGGGACTAGTCTACAATGAGCAGTTCTTC. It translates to CASSQDLGLVYNEQFF.